The 32 T cell receptor beta chains listed next were all sequenced from one sample in a study of T cell responses to AZD1222 COVID-19 vaccine (dated by TCRdb to the early 2020s). The time point label of this sample denotes: about 28 days (+/-7) after the second vaccine dose. The protocol used for the library was the immunoSEQ multiplex PCR assay. The source is immuneACCESS, and TCRdb retained only in-frame sequences with V and J called. Part of the clones is not carried over; for the studies checked, unresolved V genes explain less than half of this, and the remainder is unexplained. The sample table lists 150,000 to 200,000 clones, around 88% of them with a count of one. The leading ten clones occupy less than 1.3% of the sample. This specimen was peripheral blood, taken 28 days after the second AZD1222 dose. The source of these receptors is an adult who received the AZD1222 COVID-19 vaccine.

The chain uses TRBV3-1 (or the pseudogene TRBV3-2) and TRBJ1-5, with no clear D. Germline lookup yields CDR1 LGHDT and CDR2 YNNKEL (reference sequence). Trimming pared 4 bases from V and 0 bases from J, leaving 7 bases between. The CDR3 runs 14 residues. The CDR3 loop reads CASSPGYSNQPQHF. CDR3 sequence (DNA): TGTGCCAGCAGCCCGGGGTATAGCAATCAGCCCCAGCATTTT.

The J gene is TRBJ1-3, the V gene TRBV5-4; tentatively, D is TRBD1 (5 bases). Germline V lookup: CDR1 SGHNT, CDR2 YYREEE (reference sequence). V lost 4 bases and J lost 6, with 11 bases in between. The CDR3 is 13 amino acids. The CDR3 DNA reads TGTGCCAGCAGCGGGGGAAGTAAAAACACCATATATTTT. It encodes CASSGGSKNTIYF.

V gene TRBV2 combines with J gene TRBJ1-6; D uncertain. Germline V gives CDR1 SNHLY, CDR2 FYNNEI. This CDR3 has 14 amino acids. V lost 1 base, J lost 9 bases, and 10 bases lay in between. CDR3 coding DNA: TGTGCCAGCAGTGAAGTCGGCGCAGGTTCACCCCTCCACTTT. It encodes CASSEVGAGSPLHF.

J is TRBJ2-3 and V is TRBV7-8; 8 bases are shared with TRBD2. The germline V gene encodes CDR1 SGHVS and CDR2 FQNEAQ. The CDR3 runs to 17 residues. V was clipped by 5 bases and J by 1 base; unmatched bases: 11. The CDR3 DNA reads TGTGCCAGCAGCCTGGGGCTAGCGGGCTCCGGCACAGATACGCAGTATTTT. The encoded protein is CASSLGLAGSGTDTQYF.

The chain couples TRBV10-3 to TRBJ2-7; 11 bases align to TRBD1. The CDR3 is 15 residues long. V shed 3 bases, J shed 6 bases, and the junction held 7 bases outside the gene matches. Germline V CDR1 and CDR2: ENHRY, SYGVKD. CDR3: CAISDIGQGASEQYF. In DNA, the CDR3 is TGTGCCATCAGTGACATAGGACAGGGGGCAAGCGAGCAGTACTTC.

The gene calls are TRBV18 and TRBJ1-1; unclear D gene. CDR3 length: 14 amino acids. Germline values: CDR1 KGHSH, CDR2 LQKENI. V was pared by 5 bases and J by 1 base, with 11 bases between. This CDR3 reads CASSEGAGNTEAFF. The CDR3 DNA follows: TGTGCCAGCTCAGAGGGAGCAGGGAACACTGAAGCTTTCTTT.

The rearrangement uses TRBV12-3 or TRBV12-4 and TRBJ2-3; no clear D gene. V was clipped by 8 bases and J by 1 base, with 4 bases between them. This CDR3 comprises 11 residues. The CDR3 nucleotides read TGTGCCAGCCTGCGCACAGATACGCAGTATTTT. Amino acid sequence: CASLRTDTQYF.

The rearrangement joins TRBV9 to TRBJ1-3; D possibly corresponds to TRBD1 (5 bases). CDR3 length: 15 residues. Trimming pared 3 bases from V and 0 bases from J, leaving 10 bases between. Germline V gene lookup returns CDR1 SGDLS and CDR2 YYNGEE. The CDR3 sequence is CASSADRYSGNTIYF. The CDR3 nucleotides read TGTGCCAGCAGCGCAGACAGATACTCTGGAAACACCATATATTTT.

This clone was counted a few times. J is TRBJ2-1 and V is TRBV15; TRBD2 agrees at 10 bases. V dropped 11 bases and J dropped 2; count of bases not matched to a gene: 12. CDR1 is LNHNV and CDR2 is YYDKDF in the germline V gene (reference sequence). The CDR3 sequence is 16 residues long. CDR3 amino acids: CASARGGTSAYNEQFF. Here the CDR3 DNA reads TGTGCCTCAGCGCGGGGCGGGACTAGCGCCTACAATGAGCAGTTCTTC.

This sequence joins TRBV7-2 and TRBJ2-3, with 10 bases that match TRBD2. The trim removed 2 bases at V and 2 bases at J, leaving 7 bases unmatched. The germline CDR1 and CDR2 sequences are SGHTA and FQGNSA. CDR3 size: 17 residues. CDR3 DNA: TGTGCCAGCAGCTTATCTCTGACTAGCGGGTCCACAGATACGCAGTATTTT. Translating gives CASSLSLTSGSTDTQYF. Looking up the rest from reference TRBV7-2 and TRBJ2-3 gives the full variable domain: GAGVSQSPSNKVTEKGKDVELRCDPISGHTALYWYRQSLGQGLEFLIYFQGNSAPDKSGLPSDRFSAERTGGSVSTLTIQRTQQEDSAVYLCASSLSLTSGSTDTQYFGPGTRLTVL.

The chain links TRBV25-1 to TRBJ1-2; D ambiguous. CDR1 and CDR2 from the germline V gene are MGHDK and SYGVNS. The V and J ends lost 3 bases and 0 bases respectively, with 11 bases between them. This CDR3 has 15 amino acids. DNA for the CDR3: TGTGCCAGCAGTGATCCGGGATCGACTAACTATGGCTACACCTTC. This sequence encodes CASSDPGSTNYGYTF.

This clone was counted once. The chain combines TRBV15 with TRBJ2-7, with 8 bases identical to TRBD1. Trimming at V came to 0 bases and at J to 5 bases, leaving 6 bases not matched to a gene. The CDR3 spans 15 residues. Germline assignment: CDR1 LNHNV and CDR2 YYDKDF (reference sequence). In DNA, the CDR3 is TGTGCCACCAGCAGAGATCGGGCAGGGGGCAACGAGCAGTACTTC. This gives the protein CATSRDRAGGNEQYF.

This clone occurred a few times. The chain combines TRBV7-2 with TRBJ1-5; D may be TRBD1 (5 bases). The CDR3 is 16 residues long. CDR1 is SGHTA and CDR2 is FQGNSA in the germline V gene. Deletions cut 2 bases from V and 6 bases from J, with 17 bases between. The CDR3, as DNA: TGTGCCAGCAGCTTATTAGGAAGAGGGGTGGGTCAGCCCCAGCATTTT. It is translated as CASSLLGRGVGQPQHF.

CDR3 in amino acids: CSVVLALKNIQYF. In DNA, the CDR3 is TGCAGCGTTGTTTTAGCCCTCAAAAACATTCAGTACTTC. The rearrangement uses TRBV29-1 and TRBJ2-4; no reliable D call. The germline V gene encodes CDR1 SQVTM and CDR2 ANQGSEA. This CDR3 has 13 amino acids. V lost 4 bases, J lost 3 bases, and 10 bases lay in between.

The chain links TRBV6-6 to TRBJ1-2; possible D gene TRBD1, 5 bases. This CDR3 has 15 residues. Germline V gene lookup returns CDR1 MNHNY and CDR2 SVGAGI (reference sequence). V dropped 3 bases and J dropped 0 bases, with 11 bases sitting between them. Here the CDR3 reads CASSYGGEPNYGYTF. The CDR3 nucleotides are TGTGCCAGCAGTTATGGAGGGGAGCCTAACTATGGCTACACCTTC.

The DNA for the CDR3 is TGTGCCAGCAGTTTTGGGGGCCGGAACACAGATACGCAGTATTTT. Translating it yields CASSFGGRNTDTQYF. The chain joins TRBV5-4 to TRBJ2-3, with TRBD1 as a possible D gene (6 bases). There are 15 residues in the CDR3. Germline V gives CDR1 SGHNT, CDR2 YYREEE (reference sequence). V was clipped by 5 bases and J by 2 bases, with 15 bases between them.

This chain connects TRBV5-1 to TRBJ2-2, with D perhaps matching TRBD2 (5 bases). The CDR3 sequence is 16 residues long. The germline CDR1 and CDR2 sequences are SGHRS and YFSETQ. V was cut by 0 bases and J by 4 bases, with 13 bases left in between. The CDR3 loop reads CASSLALQEGTGELFF. CDR3 nucleotides: TGCGCCAGCAGCTTGGCCTTGCAAGAGGGCACCGGGGAGCTGTTTTTT.

The chain combines TRBV18 with TRBJ1-4; D possibly corresponds to TRBD1 (6 bases). Germline V gene lookup returns CDR1 KGHSH and CDR2 LQKENI. V was clipped by 3 bases and J by 2 bases, with 7 bases between them. The CDR3 has 14 amino acids. CDR3 DNA: TGTGCCAGCTCACCTCAGGGGACTAATGAAAAACTGTTTTTT. Protein product: CASSPQGTNEKLFF.

The V call is TRBV30, the J call TRBJ1-4; D perhaps matches TRBD1 (6 bases). The CDR3 sequence is 11 residues long. Trimming removed 0 bases from V and 10 bases from J, with 6 bases in between. Germline V lookup: CDR1 GTSNPN, CDR2 SVGIG (reference sequence). CDR3 in amino acids: CAWSVGGKLFF. The CDR3 nucleotides read TGTGCCTGGAGTGTAGGGGGAAAACTGTTTTTT.

This clone was seen a handful of times. The chain joins TRBV7-9 to TRBJ2-7; TRBD2 agrees at 10 bases. J was trimmed by 1 base and V by 3 bases; bases with no gene match: 6. Germline values: CDR1 SEHNR, CDR2 FQNEAQ (reference sequence). The CDR3 length is 16 residues. CDR3 region: CASSLLAGAPSYEQYF. As DNA, the CDR3 is TGTGCCAGCAGCTTGCTAGCGGGGGCCCCTTCCTACGAGCAGTACTTC. The entire variable domain, with the rest obtained from reference TRBV7-9 and TRBJ2-7, is as follows: DTGVSQNPRHKITKRGQNVTFRCDPISEHNRLYWYRQTLGQGPEFLTYFQNEAQLEKSRLLSDRFSAERPKGSFSTLEIQRTEQGDSAMYLCASSLLAGAPSYEQYFGPGTRLTVT.

The V gene is TRBV12-3 or TRBV12-4, the J gene TRBJ1-2; weak D call: TRBD1 (5 bases). The CDR3 has 13 amino acids. With 7 bases removed from V and 10 bases from J, the gap between germline ends came to 19 bases. The CDR3 sequence is CASIGEGNRDYTF. CDR3 DNA: TGTGCCAGCATAGGGGAAGGGAATAGAGACTACACCTTC.

The J gene is TRBJ1-2, the V gene TRBV3-1 (or the pseudogene TRBV3-2); no reliable D call. Germline V gene data show CDR1 as LGHDT and CDR2 as YNNKEL (reference sequence). V shed 0 bases and J shed 1 base, with 12 bases lying between them. The CDR3 covers 16 residues. CDR3 sequence reads: CASSQDRDHINYGYTF. In DNA form, the CDR3 reads TGTGCCAGCAGCCAAGATCGTGATCATATTAACTATGGCTACACCTTC.

The chain recombines TRBV19 with TRBJ2-1, with D maybe TRBD1 (6 bases). The V and J ends lost 2 bases and 7 bases respectively, with 9 bases between them. There are 13 residues in the CDR3. In germline, CDR1 is LNHDA, CDR2 SQIVND (reference sequence). The CDR3 here is CASSISRGNEQFF. CDR3 nucleotides: TGTGCCAGTAGTATATCAAGGGGGAATGAGCAGTTCTTC.

The chain is built from TRBV7-8 and TRBJ1-6; a possible D gene is TRBD1 (6 bases). V dropped 7 bases and J dropped 10 bases, with 14 bases sitting between them. The germline gives CDR1 SGHVS, CDR2 FQNEAQ. The CDR3 sequence is 13 residues long. The CDR3 DNA follows: TGTGCCAGCAACGAGGGGGTTGAATCACCCCTCCACTTT. This sequence encodes CASNEGVESPLHF.

The chain recombines TRBV12-3 or TRBV12-4 with TRBJ1-2; 8 bases are a match to TRBD1. This CDR3 has 13 residues. The junction had 8 bases not matched to a gene; V was cut back by 6 bases and J by 8 bases. The CDR3 DNA is TGTGCCAGCAGCCTGGACAGGGCTCAGGGCTACACCTTC. Its protein product is CASSLDRAQGYTF.

The V call is TRBV18, the J call TRBJ2-7; TRBD1 might be the D (6 bases). Germline CDR1 and CDR2: KGHSH and LQKENI. V was shortened by 5 bases and J by 0 bases, with 17 bases between the two germline ends. The CDR3 has 16 amino acids. Written as DNA, the CDR3 is TGTGCCAGCTCATCAAACAGGGTGCTGAGCTCCTACGAGCAGTACTTC. This encodes CASSSNRVLSSYEQYF.

V and J are TRBV7-2 and TRBJ1-5, with 7 positions matching TRBD1. The CDR3 is made up of 16 amino acids. V lost 4 bases and J lost 3; bases outside the gene matches: 9. The V gene's germline CDR1 is SGHTA and CDR2 FQGNSA. CDR3 in DNA: TGTGCCAGCAGCTCGAGACAGGGTTTGGTCAATCAGCCCCAGCATTTT. It translates to CASSSRQGLVNQPQHF.

The chain employs TRBV7-8 and TRBJ2-7; TRBD2 agrees at 12 bases. The CDR3 length is 16 residues. CDR1 and CDR2 from the germline V gene are SGHVS and FQNEAQ. With V trimmed by 1 base and J by 7 bases, 8 bases remained unmatched. The CDR3 DNA is TGTGCCAGCAGCTTAGGACTAGCGGGGGCCCCAGGGGAGCAGTACTTC. Protein: CASSLGLAGAPGEQYF.

This clone was counted between two and nine times. This sequence joins TRBV19 and TRBJ1-1; TRBD1 matches at 9 bases. The CDR3 consists of 15 residues. With 8 bases clipped from V and 1 base from J, the junction kept 8 bases outside the gene matches. Germline-derived CDR1 and CDR2 are LNHDA and SQIVND (reference sequence). CDR3 bases: TGTGCCAGTGTAAATGGACAGGGGCCGAACACTGAAGCTTTCTTT. Translation: CASVNGQGPNTEAFF.

The rearrangement links TRBV19 to TRBJ2-3; 10 bases map to TRBD2. This CDR3 contains 15 residues. With 5 bases clipped from V and 5 bases from J, the junction kept 7 bases outside the gene matches. The germline V gene has CDR1 LNHDA and CDR2 SQIVND (reference sequence). The chain's CDR3 is CASSSPGLAKDTQYF. DNA for the CDR3: TGTGCCAGTAGTTCGCCGGGACTAGCGAAAGATACGCAGTATTTT.

J is TRBJ1-5 and V is TRBV7-7; D is unresolved. The V and J ends lost 3 bases and 2 bases respectively, with 11 bases between them. Germline-derived CDR1 and CDR2 are SSHAT and FNYEAQ (reference sequence). The CDR3 consists of 15 residues. The CDR3 DNA reads TGTGCCAGCAGCTTTCCGTTGTCCTGCAATCAGCCCCAGCATTTT. Its protein product is CASSFPLSCNQPQHF.

The chain uses TRBV9 and TRBJ2-3; possibly TRBD2 for D (6 bases). This CDR3 region has 16 residues. V lost 3 bases and J lost 4, with 18 bases in between. From germline, CDR1 is SGDLS and CDR2 YYNGEE. CDR3 amino acids: CASSGLPSEVPDTQYF. The CDR3 coding sequence is TGTGCCAGCAGCGGCCTCCCTAGCGAGGTCCCAGATACGCAGTATTTT.